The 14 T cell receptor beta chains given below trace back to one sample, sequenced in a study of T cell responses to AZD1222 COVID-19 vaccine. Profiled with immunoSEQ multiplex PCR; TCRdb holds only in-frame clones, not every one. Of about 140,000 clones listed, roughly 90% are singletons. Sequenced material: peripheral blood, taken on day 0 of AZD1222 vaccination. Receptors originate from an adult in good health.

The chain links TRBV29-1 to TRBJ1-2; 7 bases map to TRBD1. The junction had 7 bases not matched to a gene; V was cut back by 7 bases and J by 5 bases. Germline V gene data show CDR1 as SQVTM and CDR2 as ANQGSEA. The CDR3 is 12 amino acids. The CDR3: CSGGQDEYGYTF. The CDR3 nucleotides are TGCAGCGGTGGACAGGACGAGTATGGCTACACCTTC.

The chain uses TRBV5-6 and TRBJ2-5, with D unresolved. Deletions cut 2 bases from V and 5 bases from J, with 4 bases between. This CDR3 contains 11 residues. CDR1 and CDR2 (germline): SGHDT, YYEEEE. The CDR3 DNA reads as TGTGCCAGCAGCTTCGTCGAGACCCAGTACTTC. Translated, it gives CASSFVETQYF.

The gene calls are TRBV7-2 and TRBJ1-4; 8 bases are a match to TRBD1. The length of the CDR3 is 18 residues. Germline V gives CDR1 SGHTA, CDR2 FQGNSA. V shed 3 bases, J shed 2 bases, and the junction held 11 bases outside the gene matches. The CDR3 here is CASSFYGQGFLTNEKLFF. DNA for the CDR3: TGTGCCAGCAGCTTTTATGGACAGGGTTTTCTCACTAATGAAAAACTGTTTTTT.

The CDR3 is CASSLVVVLRDRGLGGYTF. CDR3 sequence (DNA): TGTGCCAGCAGTTTAGTTGTAGTGCTCCGGGACAGGGGGTTAGGTGGCTACACCTTC. The chain has TRBV28 and TRBJ1-2; 11 nucleotides align to TRBD1. V was clipped by 2 bases and J by 7 bases; unmatched bases: 18. Germline lookup yields CDR1 MDHEN and CDR2 SYDVKM. The CDR3 loop spans 19 amino acids.

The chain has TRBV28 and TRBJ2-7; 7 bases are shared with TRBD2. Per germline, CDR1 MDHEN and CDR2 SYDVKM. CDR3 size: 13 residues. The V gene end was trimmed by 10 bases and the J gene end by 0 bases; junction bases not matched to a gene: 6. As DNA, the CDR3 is TGTGCCATCACAGGCGGGAGCTCCTACGAGCAGTACTTC. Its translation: CAITGGSSYEQYF. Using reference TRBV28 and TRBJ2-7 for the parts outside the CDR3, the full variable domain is DVKVTQSSRYLVKRTGEKVFLECVQDMDHENMFWYRQDPGLGLRLIYFSYDVKMKEKGDIPEGYSVSREKKERFSLILESASTNQTSMYLCAITGGSSYEQYFGPGTRLTVT.

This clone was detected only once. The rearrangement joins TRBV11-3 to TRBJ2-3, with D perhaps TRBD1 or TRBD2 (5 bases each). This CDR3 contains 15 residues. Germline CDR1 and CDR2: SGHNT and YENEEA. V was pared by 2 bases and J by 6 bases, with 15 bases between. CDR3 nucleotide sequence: TGTGCCAGCAGCTTATCTGGGACGAGGGTTGATACGCAGTATTTT. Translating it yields CASSLSGTRVDTQYF.

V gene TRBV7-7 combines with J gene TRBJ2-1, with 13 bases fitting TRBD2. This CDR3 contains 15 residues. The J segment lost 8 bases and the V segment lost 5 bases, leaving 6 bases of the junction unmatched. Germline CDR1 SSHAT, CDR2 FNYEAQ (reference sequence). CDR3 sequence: CASSIGLAGVDEQFF. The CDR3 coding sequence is TGTGCCAGCAGCATAGGACTAGCGGGAGTTGATGAGCAGTTCTTC.

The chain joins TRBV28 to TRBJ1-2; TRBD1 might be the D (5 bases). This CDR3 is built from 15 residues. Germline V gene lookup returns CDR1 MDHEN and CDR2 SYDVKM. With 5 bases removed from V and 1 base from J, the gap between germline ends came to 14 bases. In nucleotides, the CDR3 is TGTGCCAGCAGTACCCCCGGGGGTTTTAACTATGGCTACACCTTC. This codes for CASSTPGGFNYGYTF.

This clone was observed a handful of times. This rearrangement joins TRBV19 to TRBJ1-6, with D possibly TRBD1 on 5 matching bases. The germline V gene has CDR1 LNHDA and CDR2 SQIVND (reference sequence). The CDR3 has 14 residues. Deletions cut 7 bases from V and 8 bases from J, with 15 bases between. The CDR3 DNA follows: TGTGCCAGTAACCGCGTTGGGGACTATTCACCCCTCCACTTT. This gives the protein CASNRVGDYSPLHF.

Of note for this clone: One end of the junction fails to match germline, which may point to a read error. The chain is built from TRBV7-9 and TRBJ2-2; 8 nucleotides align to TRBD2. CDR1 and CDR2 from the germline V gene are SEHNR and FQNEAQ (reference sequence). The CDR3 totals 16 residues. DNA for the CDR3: TGTGCCAGCAACTTAGCGGGGCCCTTGAACACCGGGGAGCTGTTTTTT. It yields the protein CASNLAGPLNTGELFF.

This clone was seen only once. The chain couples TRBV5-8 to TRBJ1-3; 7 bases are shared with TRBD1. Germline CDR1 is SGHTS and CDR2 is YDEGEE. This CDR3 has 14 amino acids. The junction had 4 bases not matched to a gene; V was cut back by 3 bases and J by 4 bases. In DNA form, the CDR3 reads TGTGCCAGCAGCTCAACAGGGGCGGGAAACACCATATATTTT. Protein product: CASSSTGAGNTIYF.

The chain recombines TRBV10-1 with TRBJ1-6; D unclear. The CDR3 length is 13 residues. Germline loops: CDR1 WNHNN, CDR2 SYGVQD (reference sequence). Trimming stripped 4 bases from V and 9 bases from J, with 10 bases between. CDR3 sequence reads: CASSVGRFSPLHF. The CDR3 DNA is TGCGCCAGCAGTGTCGGACGGTTTTCACCCCTCCACTTT.

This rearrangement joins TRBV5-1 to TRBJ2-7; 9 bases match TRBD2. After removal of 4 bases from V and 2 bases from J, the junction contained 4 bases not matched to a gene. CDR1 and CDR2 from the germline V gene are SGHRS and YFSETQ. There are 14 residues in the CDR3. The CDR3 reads CASSPSGNPYEQYF. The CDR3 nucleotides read TGCGCCAGCAGCCCTAGCGGGAACCCCTACGAGCAGTACTTC.

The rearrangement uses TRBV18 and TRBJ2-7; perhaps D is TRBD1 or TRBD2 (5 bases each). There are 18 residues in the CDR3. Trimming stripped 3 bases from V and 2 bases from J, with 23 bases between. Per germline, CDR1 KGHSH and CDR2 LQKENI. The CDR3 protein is CASSPPIRGENSPYEQYF. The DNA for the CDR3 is TGTGCCAGCTCACCTCCCATTCGAGGGGAGAACTCTCCCTACGAGCAGTACTTC.